The clone carrying this T cell receptor beta chain was seen more than once but under ten times. The data originate from a study of regulatory T cells in long-lasting Graves disease. Germline V gives CDR1 MGHRA, CDR2 YSYEKL. Trimming removed 5 bases from V and 8 bases from J, with 21 bases in between. The CDR3 length is 16 residues. Indicated time point: persistent/refractory GD, antithyroid drugs over 5 years with positive TRAb. PBMC RNA was the source of the TCR library. Through Arm-PCR of CDR3 regions and iRepertoire HTBI primers, TCR beta libraries were built. Each CDR3 protein is one row after TCRdb ran MiXCR on the multiplex PCR reads. The sample yields hundreds of thousands of distinct CDR3 sequences, roughly 20% seen once.

The chain has TRBV4-1 and TRBJ1-4; TRBD1 might be the D (5 bases). The TCR sequence derives from a female donor with Graves disease. The specimen was peripheral blood mononuclear cells (PBMCs), collected when the disease was refractory, from a patient treated with antithyroid drugs. The chain's CDR3 is CASSFVHGQGGEKLFF. In nucleotides, the CDR3 is TGCGCCAGCAGCTTTGTCCACGGGCAGGGAGGGGAAAAACTGTTTTTT.